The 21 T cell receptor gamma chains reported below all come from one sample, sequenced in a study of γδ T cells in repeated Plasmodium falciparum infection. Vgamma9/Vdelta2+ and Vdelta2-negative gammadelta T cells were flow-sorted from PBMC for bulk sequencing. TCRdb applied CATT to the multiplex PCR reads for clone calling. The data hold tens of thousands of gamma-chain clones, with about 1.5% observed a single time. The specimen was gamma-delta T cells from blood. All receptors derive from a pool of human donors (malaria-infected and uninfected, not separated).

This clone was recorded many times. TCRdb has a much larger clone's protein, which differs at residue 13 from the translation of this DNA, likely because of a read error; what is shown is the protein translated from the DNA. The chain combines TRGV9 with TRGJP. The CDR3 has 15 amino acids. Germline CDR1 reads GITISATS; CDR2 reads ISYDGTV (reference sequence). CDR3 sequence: CALWFVELGKKIEVF. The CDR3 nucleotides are TGTGCCTTGTGGTTCGTCGAGTTGGGCAAAAAAATCGAGGTATTT.

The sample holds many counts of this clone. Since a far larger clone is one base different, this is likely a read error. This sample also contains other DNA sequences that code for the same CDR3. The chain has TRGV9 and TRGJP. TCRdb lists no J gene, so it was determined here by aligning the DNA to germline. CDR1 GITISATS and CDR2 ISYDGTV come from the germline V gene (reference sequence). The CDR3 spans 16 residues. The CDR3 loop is CALWEVLELGKKIKVF. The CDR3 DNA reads TGTGCCTTGTGGGAGGTGTTAGAGCTGGGCAAAAAAATCAAGGTATTT.

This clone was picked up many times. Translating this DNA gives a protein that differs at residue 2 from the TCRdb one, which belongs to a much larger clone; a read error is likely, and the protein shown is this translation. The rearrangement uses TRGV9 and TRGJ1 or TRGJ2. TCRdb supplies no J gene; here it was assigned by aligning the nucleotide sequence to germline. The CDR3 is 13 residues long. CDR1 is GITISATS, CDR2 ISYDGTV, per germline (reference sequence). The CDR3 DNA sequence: TGTACCTTGTGGGAGGTTATCCCCCTTGAGAAACTCTTT. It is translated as CTLWEVIPLEKLF.

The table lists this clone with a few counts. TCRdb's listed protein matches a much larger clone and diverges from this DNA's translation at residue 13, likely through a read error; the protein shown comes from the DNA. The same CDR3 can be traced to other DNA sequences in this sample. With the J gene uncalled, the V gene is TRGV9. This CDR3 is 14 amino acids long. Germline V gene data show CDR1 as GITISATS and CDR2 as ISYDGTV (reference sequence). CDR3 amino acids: CALWEVRGGWFKLF. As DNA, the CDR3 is TGTGCCTTGTGGGAGGTTCGGGGGGGTTGGTTCAAGTTATTT.

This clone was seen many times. CDR3 amino acids: CATWDGRDSSDWIKTF. Written as DNA, the CDR3 is TGTGCCACCTGGGATGGGCGGGATAGTAGTGATTGGATCAAGACGTTT. This chain joins TRGV4 and TRGJP2. This CDR3 is built from 16 residues. Trimming at V came to 0 bases and at J to 0 bases, leaving 4 bases not matched to a gene. From germline, CDR1 is EGSTGY and CDR2 YDSYTSSV.

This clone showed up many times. The CDR3 spells CATWDRHKKLF. CDR3 DNA sequence: TGTGCCACCTGGGATAGGCATAAGAAACTCTTT. The gene calls are TRGV8 and TRGJ1 or TRGJ2. The CDR3 has 11 amino acids. V was clipped by 0 bases and J by 8 bases; unmatched bases: 1. The V gene's germline CDR1 is VENAVY and CDR2 YDSYNSRV.

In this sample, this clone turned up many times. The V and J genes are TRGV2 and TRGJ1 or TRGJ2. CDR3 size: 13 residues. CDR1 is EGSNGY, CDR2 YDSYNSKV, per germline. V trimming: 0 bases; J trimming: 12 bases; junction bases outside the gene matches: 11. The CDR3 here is CATWDGPSRLKLF. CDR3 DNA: TGTGCCACCTGGGACGGGCCGTCCCGATTGAAACTCTTT.

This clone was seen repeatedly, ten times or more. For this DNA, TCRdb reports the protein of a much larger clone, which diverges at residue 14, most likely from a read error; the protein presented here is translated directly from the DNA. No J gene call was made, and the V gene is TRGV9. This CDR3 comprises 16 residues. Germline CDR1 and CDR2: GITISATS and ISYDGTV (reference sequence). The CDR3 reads CALWEIRELGKKIEVF. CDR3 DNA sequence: TGTGCCTTGTGGGAGATTCGAGAGTTGGGCAAAAAAATCGAGGTATTT.

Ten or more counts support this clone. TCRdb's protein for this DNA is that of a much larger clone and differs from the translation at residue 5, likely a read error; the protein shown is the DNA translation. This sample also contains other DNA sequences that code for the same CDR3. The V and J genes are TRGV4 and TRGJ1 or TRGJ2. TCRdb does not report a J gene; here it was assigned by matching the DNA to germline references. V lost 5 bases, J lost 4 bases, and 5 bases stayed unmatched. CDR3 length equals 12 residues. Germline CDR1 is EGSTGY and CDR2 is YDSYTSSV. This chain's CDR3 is CATWGGYYKKLF. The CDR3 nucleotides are TGTGCCACCTGGGGTGGATATTATAAGAAACTCTTT.

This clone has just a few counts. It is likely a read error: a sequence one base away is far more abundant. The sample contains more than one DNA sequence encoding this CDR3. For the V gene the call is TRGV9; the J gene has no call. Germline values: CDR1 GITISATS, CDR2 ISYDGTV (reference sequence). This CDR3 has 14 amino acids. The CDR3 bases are TGTGCCTTGTGGGAGAAGCTGGGCAAAAAAATCAAGGTGTTT. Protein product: CALWEKLGKKIKVF.

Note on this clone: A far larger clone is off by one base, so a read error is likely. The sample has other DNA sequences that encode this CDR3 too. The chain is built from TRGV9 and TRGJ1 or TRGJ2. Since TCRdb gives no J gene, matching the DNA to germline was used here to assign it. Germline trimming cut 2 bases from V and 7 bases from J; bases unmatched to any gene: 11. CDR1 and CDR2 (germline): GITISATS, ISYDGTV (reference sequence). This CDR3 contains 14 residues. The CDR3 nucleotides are TGTGCCTTGTGGGAGGCGCACCGTTACTATAAGAAACTCTTT. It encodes CALWEAHRYYKKLF.

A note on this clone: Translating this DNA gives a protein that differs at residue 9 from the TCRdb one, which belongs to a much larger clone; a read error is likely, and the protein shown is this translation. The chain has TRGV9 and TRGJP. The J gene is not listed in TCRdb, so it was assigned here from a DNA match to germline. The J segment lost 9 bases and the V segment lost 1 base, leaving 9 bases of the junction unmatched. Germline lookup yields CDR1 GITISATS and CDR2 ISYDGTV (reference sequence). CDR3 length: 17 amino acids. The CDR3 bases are TGTGCCTTGTGGGAGGTTTCTGGAGTGTTGGGCAAAAAAATCAAGGTATTT. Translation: CALWEVSGVLGKKIKVF.

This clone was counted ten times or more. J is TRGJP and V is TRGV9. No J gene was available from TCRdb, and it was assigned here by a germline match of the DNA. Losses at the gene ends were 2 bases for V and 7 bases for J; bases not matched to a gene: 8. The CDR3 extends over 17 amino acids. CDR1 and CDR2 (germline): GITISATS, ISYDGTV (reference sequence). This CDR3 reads CALWEAQRELGKKIKVF. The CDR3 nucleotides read TGTGCCTTGTGGGAGGCTCAGAGGGAGTTGGGCAAAAAAATCAAGGTATTT.

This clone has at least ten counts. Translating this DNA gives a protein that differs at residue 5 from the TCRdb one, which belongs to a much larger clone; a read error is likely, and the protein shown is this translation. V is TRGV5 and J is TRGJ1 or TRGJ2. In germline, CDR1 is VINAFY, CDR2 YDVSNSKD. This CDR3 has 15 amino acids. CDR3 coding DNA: TGTGCCACCTGGGGCAGGCCGGGGAATTATTATAAGAAACTCTTT. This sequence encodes CATWGRPGNYYKKLF.

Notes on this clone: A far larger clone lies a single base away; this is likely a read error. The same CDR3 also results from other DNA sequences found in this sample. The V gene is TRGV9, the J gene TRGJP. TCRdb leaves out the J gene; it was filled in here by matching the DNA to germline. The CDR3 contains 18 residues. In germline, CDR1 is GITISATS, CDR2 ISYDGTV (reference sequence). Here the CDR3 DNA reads TGCGCCTTGTGGGAAATCCCCCAGCCAGAGTTGGGCAAAAAAATCAAGGTATTT. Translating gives CALWEIPQPELGKKIKVF.

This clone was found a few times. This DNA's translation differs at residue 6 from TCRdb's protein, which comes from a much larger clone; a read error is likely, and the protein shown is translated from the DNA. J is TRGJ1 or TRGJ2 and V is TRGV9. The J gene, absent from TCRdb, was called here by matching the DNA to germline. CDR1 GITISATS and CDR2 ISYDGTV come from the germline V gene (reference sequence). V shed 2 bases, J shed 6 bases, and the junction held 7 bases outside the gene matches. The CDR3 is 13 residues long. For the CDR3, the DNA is TGTGCCTTGTGGGAGGCGAAAGGTTATAAGAAACTCTTT. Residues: CALWEAKGYKKLF.

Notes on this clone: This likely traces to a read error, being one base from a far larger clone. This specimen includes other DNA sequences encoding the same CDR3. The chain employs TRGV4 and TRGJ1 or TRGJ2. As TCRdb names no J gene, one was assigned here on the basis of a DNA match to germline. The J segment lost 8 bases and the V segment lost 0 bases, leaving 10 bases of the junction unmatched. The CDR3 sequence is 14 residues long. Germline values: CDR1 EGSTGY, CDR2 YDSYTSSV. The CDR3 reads CATWDGTGTHKKLF. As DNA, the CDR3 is TGTGCCACCTGGGATGGGACAGGAACCCATAAGAAACTCTTT.

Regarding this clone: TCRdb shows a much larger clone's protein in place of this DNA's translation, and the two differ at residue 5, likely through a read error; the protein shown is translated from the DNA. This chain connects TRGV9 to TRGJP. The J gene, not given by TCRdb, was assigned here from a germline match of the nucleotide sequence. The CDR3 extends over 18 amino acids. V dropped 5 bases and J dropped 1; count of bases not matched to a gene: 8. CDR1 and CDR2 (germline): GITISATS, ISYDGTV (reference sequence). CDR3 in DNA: TGTGCCTTGTGGGGGACGAAGGGGCAAGAGTTGGGCAAAAAAATCAAGGTATTT. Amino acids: CALWGTKGQELGKKIKVF.

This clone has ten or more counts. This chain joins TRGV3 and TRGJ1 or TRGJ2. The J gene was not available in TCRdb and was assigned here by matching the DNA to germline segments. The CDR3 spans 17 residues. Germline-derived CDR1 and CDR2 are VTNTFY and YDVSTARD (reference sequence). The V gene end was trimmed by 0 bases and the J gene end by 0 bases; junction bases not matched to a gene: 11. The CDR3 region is CATWDRPGVWNYYKKLF. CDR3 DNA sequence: TGTGCCACCTGGGACAGGCCGGGGGTCTGGAATTATTATAAGAAACTCTTT.

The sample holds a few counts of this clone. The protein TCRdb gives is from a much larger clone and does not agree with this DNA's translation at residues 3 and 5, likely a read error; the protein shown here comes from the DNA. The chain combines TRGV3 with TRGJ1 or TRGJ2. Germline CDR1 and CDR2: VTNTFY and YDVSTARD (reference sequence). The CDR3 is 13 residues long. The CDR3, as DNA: TGTGCCCCCTGGGGCAGGCAGAATTATAAGAAACTCTTT. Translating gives CAPWGRQNYKKLF.

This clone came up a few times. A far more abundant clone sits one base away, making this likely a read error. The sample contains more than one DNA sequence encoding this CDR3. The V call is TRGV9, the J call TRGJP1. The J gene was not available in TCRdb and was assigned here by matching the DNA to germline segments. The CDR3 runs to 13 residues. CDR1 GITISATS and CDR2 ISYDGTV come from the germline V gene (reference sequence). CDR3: CALWEGPGWFKIF. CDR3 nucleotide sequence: TGTGCCCTGTGGGAGGGCCCAGGTTGGTTCAAGATATTT.